This TCR beta chain originates from a study of OX40 agonist ivuxolimab in advanced cancers. Study as a whole: Patients received ivuxolimab, an intravenous treatment, every 2 weeks at 0.01 to 10 mg/kg.

CDR1 is SGHVS, CDR2 FQNEAQ, per germline. The trim removed 1 base at V and 8 bases at J, leaving 5 bases unmatched. The CDR3 is made up of 15 amino acids. Generated by immunoSEQ multiplex PCR, the TCRdb table keeps only in-frame clones and is missing some. The data contain 81,000 or so clones, 88% of them singletons. Patients were excluded for autoimmune disease history or systemic immunosuppression. The sequences come from CD4+ or CD8+ T cells sorted from blood, collected in a trial of the OX40 agonist ivuxolimab. This chain connects TRBV7-8 to TRBJ1-4; 9 nucleotides match TRBD1. The source is an adult with an advanced solid tumor such as melanoma, head and neck, liver or kidney cancer. CDR3 DNA: TGTGCCAGCAGCTTAGGTGGGACAGGGTGGGAAAAACTGTTTTTT. This translates into CASSLGGTGWEKLFF. Using reference TRBV7-8 and TRBJ1-4 for the parts outside the CDR3, the full variable domain is GAGVSQSPRYKVAKRGQDVALRCDPISGHVSLFWYQQALGQGPEFLTYFQNEAQLDKSGLPSDRFFAERPEGSVSTLKIQRTQQEDSAVYLCASSLGGTGWEKLFFGSGTQLSVL.